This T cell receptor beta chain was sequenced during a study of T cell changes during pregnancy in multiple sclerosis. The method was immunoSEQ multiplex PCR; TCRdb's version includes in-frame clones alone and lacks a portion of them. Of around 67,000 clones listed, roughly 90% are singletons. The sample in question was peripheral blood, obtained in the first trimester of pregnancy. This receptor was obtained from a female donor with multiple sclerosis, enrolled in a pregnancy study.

The CDR3 sequence: CASSPREGDSDTQYF. The CDR3 region has the DNA TGTGCCAGCAGCCCTCGGGAGGGGGACTCAGATACGCAGTATTTT. V is TRBV7-9 and J is TRBJ2-3; 8 positions match TRBD2. The trim removed 5 bases at V and 4 bases at J, leaving 8 bases unmatched. The CDR3 consists of 15 residues. Germline V CDR1 and CDR2: SEHNR, FQNEAQ (reference sequence). Full variable domain (rest looked up from reference TRBV7-9 and TRBJ2-3): DTGVSQNPRHKITKRGQNVTFRCDPISEHNRLYWYRQTLGQGPEFLTYFQNEAQLEKSRLLSDRFSAERPKGSFSTLEIQRTEQGDSAMYLCASSPREGDSDTQYFGPGTRLTVL.